This T cell receptor beta chain was recorded in a study of blood T cell repertoires in COVID-19. Turning to the study itself: Sites in the United States, Italy and Spain provided acute and convalescent COVID-19 samples. Sources were T cells, B-cell-depleted T cells, or PBMCs; the material itself was cDNA or gDNA.

This CDR3 has 14 amino acids. V was pared by 4 bases and J by 7 bases, with 4 bases of the junction left unmatched. The germline V gene encodes CDR1 SQVTM and CDR2 ANQGSEA. Per the original data handling: Using reference gene primer amplification, nucleated cell counts were estimated. Sequencing used immunoSEQ multiplex PCR; TCRdb keeps in-frame clones, though not all of them. V and J calls and clone size are those listed in that table; D and trimming were worked out from the DNA. The table lists 300,000 to 400,000 clones, 90% to 95% of them singletons. The sequence derives from a woman under 30 who had recovered from COVID-19. The sample taken for sequencing was peripheral blood. The rearrangement uses TRBV29-1 and TRBJ1-4, with 12 bases lining up with TRBD1. This chain's CDR3 is CSVAGTGGGEKLFF. DNA of the CDR3: TGCAGCGTTGCGGGGACAGGGGGCGGTGAAAAACTGTTTTTT.